This TCR beta chain stems from a study of early T cells in non-severe SARS-CoV-2 infection. Study context: Bulk RNA from unsorted whole blood was sequenced; chains were unpaired.

Study-wide results and limits: Database matching using VDJdb favored anti-spike CD8 responses, with private and CD4 specificities left missing.

The CDR3 sequence is 15 residues long. Germline CDR1 MDHEN, CDR2 SYDVKM. As part of library construction, unique molecular identifiers were attached to individual cDNA molecules. TCRdb independently ran MiXCR on the 5' RACE reads; one entry per CDR3 protein. Of 100,000 to 130,000 distinct CDR3 sequences in the sample, about an eighth were seen once. A remark on this clonotype: Its target is not known. The junction departs from the called germline gene at one end, perhaps through a read error.

The sample consisted of whole blood. The chain joins TRBV28 to TRBJ1-4; 9 nucleotides agree with TRBD1. This clonotype originated in an adult who was a healthcare worker with PCR-confirmed SARS-CoV-2 infection or an uninfected control (not recorded which). The CDR3 region has the DNA TGTGCCGGAAAACGGACAGGGGAGATTAATGAAAAACTGCTTTTT. Amino acid sequence: CAGKRTGEINEKLLF.